What follows are 9 T cell receptor beta chains derived from one specimen sequenced in a study of glioma-infiltrating T cells after dendritic cell vaccination. Profiled with immunoSEQ multiplex PCR; TCRdb holds only in-frame clones, not every one. The sample records over 80,000 clones, approximately 90% being singletons. This material consisted of blood, taken before dendritic cell vaccination. The receptor set was obtained from a human donor with glioblastoma.

The chain joins TRBV9 to TRBJ1-2, with D possibly being TRBD1 (5 bases). The V gene's germline CDR1 is SGDLS and CDR2 YYNGEE. The V end was cut by 4 bases, the J end by 4 bases, with 14 bases between. This CDR3 comprises 14 residues. CDR3 DNA sequence: TGTGCCAGCAGCCCAGATAGGGGCGGCTATGGCTACACCTTC. It codes for CASSPDRGGYGYTF. Full variable domain (outside the CDR3, taken from reference TRBV9 and TRBJ1-2): DSGVTQTPKHLITATGQRVTLRCSPRSGDLSVYWYQQSLDQGLQFLIQYYNGEERAKGNILERFSAQQFPDLHSELNLSSLELGDSALYFCASSPDRGGYGYTFGSGTRLTVV.

The chain recombines TRBV19 with TRBJ2-3; a weak D match, TRBD2 (6 bases). The V end was cut by 5 bases, the J end by 1 base, with 16 bases between. The CDR3 has 16 residues. The germline V gene has CDR1 LNHDA and CDR2 SQIVND (reference sequence). DNA for the CDR3: TGTGCCAGTAGTTTTCTGGGGACTTGGGGCACAGATACGCAGTATTTT. Protein: CASSFLGTWGTDTQYF.

In its sample, this clone was seen once. The chain employs TRBV7-6 and TRBJ1-5; 9 positions match TRBD1. V lost 5 bases to trimming and J lost 1 base; unmatched junction nucleotides: 3. Germline loops: CDR1 SGHVS, CDR2 FNYEAQ. This CDR3 comprises 15 residues. The CDR3 nucleotides are TGTGCCAGCAGCAGGACAGGGGTCAGCAATCAGCCCCAGCATTTT. It codes for CASSRTGVSNQPQHF.

The chain recombines TRBV15 with TRBJ2-1; perhaps TRBD2 as D (6 bases). This CDR3 has 15 amino acids. Trimming cost V 5 bases and J 7 bases, with 18 bases left between them. CDR1 LNHNV and CDR2 YYDKDF come from the germline V gene (reference sequence). The chain's CDR3 is CATSYFRERGNEQFF. The CDR3 DNA reads as TGTGCCACCAGCTACTTCCGGGAGCGAGGGAATGAGCAGTTCTTC.

The J gene is TRBJ1-2, the V gene TRBV11-3; 11 bases are shared with TRBD1. The junction had 9 bases not matched to a gene; V was cut back by 5 bases and J by 4 bases. Germline-derived CDR1 and CDR2 are SGHNT and YENEEA. The CDR3 totals 16 residues. The CDR3 DNA reads as TGTGCCAGCAGCGTCGGGGGGACAGGGGGAATCTATGGCTACACCTTC. The encoded protein is CASSVGGTGGIYGYTF. The complete variable domain, with remaining parts taken from reference TRBV11-3 and TRBJ1-2, reads EAGVVQSPRYKIIEKKQPVAFWCNPISGHNTLYWYLQNLGQGPELLIRYENEEAVDDSQLPKDRFSAERLKGVDSTLKIQPAELGDSAVYLCASSVGGTGGIYGYTFGSGTRLTVV.

The V gene is TRBV7-9, the J gene TRBJ1-1; the match to TRBD1 covers 8 bases. Trimming cost V 7 bases and J 4 bases; bases outside gene matches: 11. Germline V gene sequence: CDR1 SEHNR, CDR2 FQNEAQ (reference sequence). The CDR3 sequence is 15 residues long. The CDR3 protein is CASIEQGAPSTEAFF. The CDR3 DNA reads as TGTGCCAGCATAGAGCAGGGGGCGCCGAGCACTGAAGCTTTCTTT.

This sequence joins TRBV30 and TRBJ1-1; 9 bases are shared with TRBD1. Germline V CDR1 and CDR2: GTSNPN, SVGIG (reference sequence). This CDR3 region has 12 residues. The trim removed 7 bases at V and 10 bases at J, leaving 10 bases unmatched. In DNA form, the CDR3 reads TGTGCCTCCCATCTGGGACAGGGAGGAGCTTTCTTT. Encoded protein: CASHLGQGGAFF. The whole variable domain, filled in from reference TRBV30 and TRBJ1-1, reads SQTIHQWPATLVQPVGSPLSLECTVEGTSNPNLYWYRQAAGRGLQLLFYSVGIGQISSEVPQNLSASRPQDRQFILSSKKLLLSDSGFYLCASHLGQGGAFFGQGTRLTVV.

The rearrangement joins TRBV19 to TRBJ2-7; perhaps TRBD2 as D (5 bases). V was pared by 4 bases and J by 2 bases, with 12 bases between. The CDR3 contains 14 residues. From germline, CDR1 is LNHDA and CDR2 SQIVND (reference sequence). The CDR3 here is CASSNGRDAYEQYF. DNA for the CDR3: TGTGCCAGTAGTAACGGACGGGATGCCTACGAGCAGTACTTC.

On this clone itself: The same CDR3 is also encoded by other DNA sequences in this sample. The rearrangement joins TRBV18 to TRBJ2-1, with 8 bases matching TRBD1. The CDR3 covers 16 residues. From germline, CDR1 is KGHSH and CDR2 LQKENI. Losses at the gene ends were 0 bases for V and 0 bases for J; bases not matched to a gene: 1. CDR3 sequence reads: CASSPPTGGSYNEQFF. The CDR3 DNA reads as TGTGCCAGCTCACCACCTACAGGGGGCTCCTACAATGAGCAGTTCTTC.